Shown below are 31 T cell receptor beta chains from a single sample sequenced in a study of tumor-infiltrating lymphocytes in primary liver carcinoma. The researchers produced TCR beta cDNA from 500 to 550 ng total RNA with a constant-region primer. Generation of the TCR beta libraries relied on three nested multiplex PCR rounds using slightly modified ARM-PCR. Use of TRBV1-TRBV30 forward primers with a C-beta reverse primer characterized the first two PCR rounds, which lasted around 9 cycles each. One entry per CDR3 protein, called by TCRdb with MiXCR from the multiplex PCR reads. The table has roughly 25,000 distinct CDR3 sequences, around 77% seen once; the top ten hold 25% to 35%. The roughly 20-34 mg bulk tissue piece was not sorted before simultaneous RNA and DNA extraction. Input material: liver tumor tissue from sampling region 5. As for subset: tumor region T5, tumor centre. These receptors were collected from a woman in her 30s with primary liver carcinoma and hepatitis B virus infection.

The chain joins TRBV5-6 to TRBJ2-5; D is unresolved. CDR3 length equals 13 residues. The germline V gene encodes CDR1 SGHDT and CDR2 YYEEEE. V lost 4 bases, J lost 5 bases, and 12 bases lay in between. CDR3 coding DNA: TGTGCCAGCAGCGACAAGGGTAGGGAGACCCAGTACTTC. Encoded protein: CASSDKGRETQYF.

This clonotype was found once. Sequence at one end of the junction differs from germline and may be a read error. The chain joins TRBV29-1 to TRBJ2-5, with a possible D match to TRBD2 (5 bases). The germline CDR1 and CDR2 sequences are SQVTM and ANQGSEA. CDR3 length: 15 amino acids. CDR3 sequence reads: CSVETGRRARETQYF. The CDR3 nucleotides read TGCAGCGTTGAAACCGGAAGGCGAGCGAGGGAGACCCAGTACTTT.

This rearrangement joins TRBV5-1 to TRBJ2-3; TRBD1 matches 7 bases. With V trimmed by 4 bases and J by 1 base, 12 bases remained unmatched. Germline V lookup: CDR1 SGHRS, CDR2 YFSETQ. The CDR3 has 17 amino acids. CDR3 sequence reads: CASSVGHRDRGTDTQYF. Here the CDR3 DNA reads TGCGCCAGCAGCGTAGGTCATCGTGACAGGGGCACAGATACGCAGTATTTT.

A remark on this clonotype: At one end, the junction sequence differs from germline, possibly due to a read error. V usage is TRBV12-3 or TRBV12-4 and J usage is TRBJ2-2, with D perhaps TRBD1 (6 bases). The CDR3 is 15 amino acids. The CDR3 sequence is CANLGWDTNTWELFF. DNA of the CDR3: TGTGCCAACCTGGGGTGGGACACGAACACCTGGGAGCTGTTTTTT.

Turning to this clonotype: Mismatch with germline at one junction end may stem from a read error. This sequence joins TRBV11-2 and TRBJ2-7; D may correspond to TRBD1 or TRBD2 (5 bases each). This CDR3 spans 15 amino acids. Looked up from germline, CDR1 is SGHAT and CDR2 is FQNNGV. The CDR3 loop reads CASILETRDLHGQYF. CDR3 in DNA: TGTGCCAGCATCTTAGAAACGAGGGACCTACACGGGCAGTACTTC.

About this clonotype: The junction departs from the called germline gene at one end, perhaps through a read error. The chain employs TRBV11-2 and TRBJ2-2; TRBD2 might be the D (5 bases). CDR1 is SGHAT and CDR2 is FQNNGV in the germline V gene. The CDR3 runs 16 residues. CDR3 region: CASNLAGFANTGELLF. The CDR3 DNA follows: TGTGCCAGCAACTTAGCTGGGTTCGCGAATACCGGGGAGCTGCTTTTT.

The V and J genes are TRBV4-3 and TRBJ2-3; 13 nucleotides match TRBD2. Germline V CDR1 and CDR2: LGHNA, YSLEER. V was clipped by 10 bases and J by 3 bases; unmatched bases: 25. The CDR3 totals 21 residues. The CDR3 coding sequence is TGCGCCAACGACCAAGACCCCTTAACTAGCGGGAGGGCGGTGACGACAGATACGCAGTATTTT. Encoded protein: CANDQDPLTSGRAVTTDTQYF.

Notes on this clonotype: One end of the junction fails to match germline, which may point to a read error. The CDR3 sequence: CASYSLVAGQGYGHYF. Written as DNA, the CDR3 is TGCGCCAGCTATTCCCTGGTAGCGGGACAGGGCTACGGGCACTACTTC. The J gene is TRBJ2-7, the V gene TRBV6-5, with a possible D match to TRBD1 (9 bases). Germline V gene sequence: CDR1 MNHEY, CDR2 SVGAGI. The CDR3 contains 16 residues.

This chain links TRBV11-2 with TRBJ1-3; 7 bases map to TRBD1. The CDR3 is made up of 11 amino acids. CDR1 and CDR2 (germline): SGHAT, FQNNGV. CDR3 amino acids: CACSPGTALYF. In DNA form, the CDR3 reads TGTGCTTGCAGTCCGGGGACAGCCCTCTATTTT.

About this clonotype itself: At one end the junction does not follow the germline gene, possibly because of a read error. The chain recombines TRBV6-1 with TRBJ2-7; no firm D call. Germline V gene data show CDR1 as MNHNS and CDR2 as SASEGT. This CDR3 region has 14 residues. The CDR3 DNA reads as TGTGCCAACAGTGAATTCGGGCCGCCCTATGAGCAGTACTTC. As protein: CANSEFGPPYEQYF.

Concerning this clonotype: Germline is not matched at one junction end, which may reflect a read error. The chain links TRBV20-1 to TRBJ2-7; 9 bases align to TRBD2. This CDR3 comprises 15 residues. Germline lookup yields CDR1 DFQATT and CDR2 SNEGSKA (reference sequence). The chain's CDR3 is CSSREGLAVFYEQYF. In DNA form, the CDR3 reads TGCAGTTCTAGAGAGGGACTAGCTGTCTTCTACGAGCAGTACTTC.

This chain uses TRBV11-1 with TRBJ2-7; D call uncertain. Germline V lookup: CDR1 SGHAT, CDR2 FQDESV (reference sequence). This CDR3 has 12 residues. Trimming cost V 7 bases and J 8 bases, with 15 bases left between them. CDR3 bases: TGTGCCAGCAATTTCATGGGTTACAAGCAGTACTTC. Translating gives CASNFMGYKQYF.

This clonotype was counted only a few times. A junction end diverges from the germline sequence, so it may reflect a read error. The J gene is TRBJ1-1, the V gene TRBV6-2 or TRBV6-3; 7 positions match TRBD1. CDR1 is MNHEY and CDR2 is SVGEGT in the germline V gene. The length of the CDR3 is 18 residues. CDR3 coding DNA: TGTGCCAGCAGTCCAGGGGGTTCCGCGCAGCACATGAACAGTGAAGCTCTCTTT. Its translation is CASSPGGSAQHMNSEALF.

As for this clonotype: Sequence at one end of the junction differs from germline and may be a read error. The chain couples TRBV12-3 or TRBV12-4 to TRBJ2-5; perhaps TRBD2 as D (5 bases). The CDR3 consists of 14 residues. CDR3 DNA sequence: TGTGCCGGCAGTTTACCCGCTAGCCAAGAGGCCCAGTACTTC. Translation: CAGSLPASQEAQYF.

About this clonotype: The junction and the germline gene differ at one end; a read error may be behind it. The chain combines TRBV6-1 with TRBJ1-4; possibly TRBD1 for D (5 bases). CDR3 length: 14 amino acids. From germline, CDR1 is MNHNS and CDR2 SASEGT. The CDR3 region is CASMDQGGREKLFF. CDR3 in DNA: TGTGCCAGTATGGACCAGGGTGGCCGTGAAAAGCTGTTTTTT.

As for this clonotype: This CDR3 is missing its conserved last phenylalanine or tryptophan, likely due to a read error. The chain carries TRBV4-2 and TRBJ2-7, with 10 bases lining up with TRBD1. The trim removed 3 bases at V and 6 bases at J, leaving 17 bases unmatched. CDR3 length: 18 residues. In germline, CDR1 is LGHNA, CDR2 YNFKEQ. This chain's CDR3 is CASSQEHLGQGEPREQYL. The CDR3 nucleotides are TGTGCCAGCAGCCAGGAACACCTAGGACAGGGGGAACCCCGCGAGCAGTACCTC.

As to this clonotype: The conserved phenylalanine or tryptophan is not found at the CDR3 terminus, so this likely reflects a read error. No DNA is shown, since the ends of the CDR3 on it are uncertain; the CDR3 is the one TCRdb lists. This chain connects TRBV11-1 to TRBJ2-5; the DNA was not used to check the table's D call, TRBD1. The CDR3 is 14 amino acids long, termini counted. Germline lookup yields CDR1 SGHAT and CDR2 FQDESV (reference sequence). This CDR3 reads CAGSWAGGTGTRYL.

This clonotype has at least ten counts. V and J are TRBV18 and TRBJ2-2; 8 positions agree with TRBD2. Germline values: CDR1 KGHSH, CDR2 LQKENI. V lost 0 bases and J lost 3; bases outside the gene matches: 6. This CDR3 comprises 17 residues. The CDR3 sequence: CASSPPKREWDTGELFF. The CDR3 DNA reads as TGTGCCAGCTCACCACCGAAGCGGGAGTGGGACACCGGGGAGCTGTTTTTT. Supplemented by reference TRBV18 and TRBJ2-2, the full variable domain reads NAGVMQNPRHLVRRRGQEARLRCSPMKGHSHVYWYRQLPEEGLKFMVYLQKENIIDESGMPKERFSAEFPKEGPSILRIQQVVRGDSAAYFCASSPPKREWDTGELFFGEGSRLTVL.

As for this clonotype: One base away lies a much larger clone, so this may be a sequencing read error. CDR3 DNA: TGCGGTGCTAGAGATGGGCGGTACGAGCAGTACTTC. This encodes CGARDGRYEQYF. V and J are TRBV20-1 and TRBJ2-7, with no clear D. CDR1 and CDR2 (germline): DFQATT, SNEGSKA (reference sequence). CDR3 size: 12 residues.

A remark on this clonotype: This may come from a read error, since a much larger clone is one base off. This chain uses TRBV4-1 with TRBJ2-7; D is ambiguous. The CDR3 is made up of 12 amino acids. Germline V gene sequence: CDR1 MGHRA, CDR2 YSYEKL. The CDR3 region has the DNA TGCTCCAGCCTAGGATGGAGTAACGAGCAGTACTTC. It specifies CSSLGWSNEQYF.

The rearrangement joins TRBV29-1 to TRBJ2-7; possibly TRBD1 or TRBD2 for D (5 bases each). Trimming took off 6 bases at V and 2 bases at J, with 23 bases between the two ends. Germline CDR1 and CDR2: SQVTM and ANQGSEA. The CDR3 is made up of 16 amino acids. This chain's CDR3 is CSVITSGTGTPYEQYF. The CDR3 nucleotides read TGCAGCGTCATTACATCTGGGACCGGCACTCCCTACGAGCAGTACTTC.

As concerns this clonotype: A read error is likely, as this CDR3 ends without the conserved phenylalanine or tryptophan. CDR3 coding DNA: TGTGCCAGCAGCTTAGGTGGAATGAGTACGCAGTATTCT. Translated, it gives CASSLGGMSTQYS. This chain links TRBV7-8 with TRBJ2-3; D gene uncertain. The CDR3 spans 13 residues. Germline CDR1 and CDR2: SGHVS and FQNEAQ. V was clipped by 1 base and J by 8 bases, with 10 bases between them.

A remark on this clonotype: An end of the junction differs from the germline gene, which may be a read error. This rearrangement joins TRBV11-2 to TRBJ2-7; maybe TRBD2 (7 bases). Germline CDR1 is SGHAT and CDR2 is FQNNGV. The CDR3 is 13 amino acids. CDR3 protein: CANSLGRGGAKYF. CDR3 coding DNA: TGTGCCAACAGCTTAGGTCGTGGGGGGGCTAAGTACTTC.

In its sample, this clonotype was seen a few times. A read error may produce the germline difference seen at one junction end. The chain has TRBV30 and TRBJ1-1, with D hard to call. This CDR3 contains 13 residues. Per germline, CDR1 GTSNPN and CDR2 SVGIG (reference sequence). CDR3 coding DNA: TGTGCCTTGAGTGTCTCAGGCTACACTGAAGCTTTCTTT. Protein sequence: CALSVSGYTEAFF.

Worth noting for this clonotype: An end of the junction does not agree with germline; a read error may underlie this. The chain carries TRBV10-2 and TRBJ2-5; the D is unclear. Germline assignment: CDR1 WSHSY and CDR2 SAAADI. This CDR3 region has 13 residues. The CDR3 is CASSEARSEIQYF. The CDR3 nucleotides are TGCGCCAGTAGTGAGGCAAGGTCGGAGATCCAGTACTTC.

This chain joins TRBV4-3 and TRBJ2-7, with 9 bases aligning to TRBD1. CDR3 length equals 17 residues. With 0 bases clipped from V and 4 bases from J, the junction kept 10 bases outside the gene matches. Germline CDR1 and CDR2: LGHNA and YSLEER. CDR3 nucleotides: TGCGCCAGCAGCCAAGAGTTTTCAAGGACAGGGGAATACGAGCAGTACTTC. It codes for CASSQEFSRTGEYEQYF.

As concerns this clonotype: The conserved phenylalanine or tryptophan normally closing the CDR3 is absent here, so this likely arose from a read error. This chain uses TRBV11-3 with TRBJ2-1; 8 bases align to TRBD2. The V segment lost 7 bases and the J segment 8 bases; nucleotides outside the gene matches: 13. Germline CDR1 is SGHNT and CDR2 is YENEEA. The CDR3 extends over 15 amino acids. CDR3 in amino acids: CASNRLTGGGYEQFC. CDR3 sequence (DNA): TGTGCCAGCAACCGACTAACGGGGGGGGGGTATGAGCAGTTCTGC.

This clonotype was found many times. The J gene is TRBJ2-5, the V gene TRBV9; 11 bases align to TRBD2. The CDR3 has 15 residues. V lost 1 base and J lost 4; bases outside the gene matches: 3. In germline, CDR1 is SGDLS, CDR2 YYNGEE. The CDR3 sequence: CASSVWTSGRETQYF. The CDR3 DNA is TGTGCCAGCAGCGTATGGACTAGCGGGCGAGAGACCCAGTACTTC.

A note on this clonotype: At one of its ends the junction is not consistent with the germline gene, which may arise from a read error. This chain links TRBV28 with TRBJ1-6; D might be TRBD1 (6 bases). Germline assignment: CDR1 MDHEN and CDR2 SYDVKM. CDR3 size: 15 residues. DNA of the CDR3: TGTGCCAGCAGTTTTTCCCATAGGGGGAGTTCACCCCTCCGGTTT. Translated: CASSFSHRGSSPLRF.

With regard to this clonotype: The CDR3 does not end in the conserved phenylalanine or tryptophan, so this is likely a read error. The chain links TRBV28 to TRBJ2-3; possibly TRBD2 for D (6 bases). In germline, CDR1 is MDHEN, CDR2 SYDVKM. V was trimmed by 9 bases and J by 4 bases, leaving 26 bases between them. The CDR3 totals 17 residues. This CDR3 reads CARRGRYGTPEADTQYS. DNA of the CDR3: TGTGCCAGGAGAGGACGGTACGGGACTCCCGAGGCAGATACGCAGTATTCT.

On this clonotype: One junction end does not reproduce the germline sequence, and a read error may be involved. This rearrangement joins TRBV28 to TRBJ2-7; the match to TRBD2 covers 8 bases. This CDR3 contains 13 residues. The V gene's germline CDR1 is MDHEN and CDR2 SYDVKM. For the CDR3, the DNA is TGTGTCAGCAGCCAGACTAGCGTCATCAAGCAGTACTTC. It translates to CVSSQTSVIKQYF.